These 8 T cell receptor beta chains share one sample of origin, sequenced in a study of identical twins. A single record per CDR3 protein comes from TCRdb applying MiXCR to the 5' RACE reads. The data contain some 730,000 distinct CDR3 sequences, about 20% of them singletons. These data were likewise used in another study, on T cells expressing NK-cell markers.

The sequenced sample was PBMCs. The receptors stem from a woman aged 18-29 years in good health.

CDR3 sequence (DNA): TGTGCCAGCTCACCAGGAGGGCAGGGTACAGGTTCGAACACCGGGGAGCTGTTTTTT. This gives the protein CASSPGGQGTGSNTGELFF. The gene calls are TRBV18 and TRBJ2-2; a possible D gene is TRBD2 (6 bases). Germline CDR1 KGHSH, CDR2 LQKENI. The germline V and J ends were trimmed by 2 bases and 0 bases, with 19 bases remaining between them. The CDR3 runs to 19 residues.

V and J are TRBV6-5 and TRBJ1-1; D might be TRBD1 (6 bases). Looked up from germline, CDR1 is MNHEY and CDR2 is SVGAGI. The CDR3 runs to 15 residues. Deletions cut 4 bases from V and 10 bases from J, with 22 bases between. This CDR3 is CASSFRTDRTWGAFF. Here the CDR3 DNA reads TGTGCCAGCAGTTTTCGGACAGACCGAACATGGGGAGCTTTCTTT.

This clonotype appeared a few times. The chain uses TRBV19 and TRBJ2-3; TRBD2 might be the D (5 bases). CDR1 and CDR2 from the germline V gene are LNHDA and SQIVND (reference sequence). The ends were cut back, 4 bases at V and 2 bases at J, with 10 bases in the middle. The CDR3 contains 14 residues. In DNA form, the CDR3 reads TGTGCCAGTAGTAGTCAGCGGAACACAGATACGCAGTATTTT. Its translation is CASSSQRNTDTQYF.

The chain uses TRBV6-1 and TRBJ1-5; unclear D gene. The germline V and J ends were trimmed by 4 bases and 3 bases, with 13 bases remaining between them. In germline, CDR1 is MNHNS, CDR2 SASEGT. This CDR3 has 15 residues. The CDR3 loop is CASSVYATANQPQHF. As DNA, the CDR3 is TGTGCCAGCAGTGTTTATGCTACAGCCAATCAGCCCCAGCATTTT.

This clonotype turned up a few times. This rearrangement joins TRBV5-1 to TRBJ2-2; D remains ambiguous. Trimming removed 0 bases from V and 4 bases from J, with 7 bases in between. CDR1 SGHRS and CDR2 YFSETQ come from the germline V gene. This CDR3 spans 14 amino acids. In DNA, the CDR3 is TGCGCCAGCAGCTTGGGGCTTCCCACCGGGGAGCTGTTTTTT. Protein product: CASSLGLPTGELFF.

The chain couples TRBV2 to TRBJ2-3; possibly TRBD2 for D (5 bases). Trimming stripped 10 bases from V and 0 bases from J, with 29 bases between. Germline CDR1 SNHLY, CDR2 FYNNEI. The CDR3 has 19 residues. In nucleotides, the CDR3 is TGTGCCACTATACTGGAGCTGGAGGACGTCGATTTTAGCACAGATACGCAGTATTTT. Its protein product is CATILELEDVDFSTDTQYF.

This clonotype has a handful of counts. This chain uses TRBV10-3 with TRBJ1-4, with no clear D. CDR1 and CDR2 (germline): ENHRY, SYGVKD. This CDR3 contains 14 residues. V was cut by 4 bases and J by 6 bases, with 12 bases left in between. The CDR3 loop is CAISARHSDEKLFF. The CDR3 region has the DNA TGTGCCATCAGTGCCCGTCATAGCGATGAAAAACTGTTTTTT.

This clonotype appeared a few times. This chain links TRBV12-3 or TRBV12-4 with TRBJ2-2; TRBD1 matches 7 bases. The CDR3 loop spans 16 amino acids. Trimming cost V 6 bases and J 2 bases; bases outside gene matches: 9. The CDR3: CASSSKGQLNTGELFF. The DNA for the CDR3 is TGTGCCAGCAGCTCCAAGGGACAGTTAAACACCGGGGAGCTGTTTTTT.